Following are 8 T cell receptor beta chains from one sample sequenced in a study of T cells in Graves' hyperthyroidism and ophthalmopathy. RNA transcripts provided the source from which TCR beta CDR3 regions were amplified. When the TCR CDR3 underwent first-round RT-PCR, the HTBI primer set was used. TCRdb itself ran the multiplex PCR reads through MiXCR, one entry per CDR3 protein. The sample consists of some 690,000 distinct CDR3 sequences, approximately 15% of them appearing once. Sequencing input: blood. These receptor sequences come from a man in his forties or fifties with Graves' hyperthyroidism.

The chain recombines TRBV4-2 with TRBJ2-3; D is undetermined. Trimming shortened V by 4 bases and J by 0 bases, and 20 bases separated the two germline ends. CDR3 length equals 18 residues. Germline V gene data show CDR1 as LGHNA and CDR2 as YNFKEQ. The CDR3 nucleotides read TGTGCCAGCAGCCTTCGCGATCTCCTAGGATCCAGCACAGATACGCAGTATTTT. This encodes CASSLRDLLGSSTDTQYF.

The chain joins TRBV28 to TRBJ2-7; no clear D. Trimming cost V 4 bases and J 7 bases, with 17 bases left between them. Germline assignment: CDR1 MDHEN and CDR2 SYDVKM. The CDR3 has 14 amino acids. Written as DNA, the CDR3 is TGTGCCAGCAGTTCGGGCCAGTCCGTAGGGGAGCAGTACTTC. This sequence encodes CASSSGQSVGEQYF.

The chain couples TRBV29-1 to TRBJ2-1, with 9 positions matching TRBD2. The CDR3 runs 13 residues. Germline-derived CDR1 and CDR2 are SQVTM and ANQGSEA. Unmatched junction bases numbered 3, after V lost 4 bases and J lost 5 bases. CDR3 region: CSVGPSGNNEQFF. In DNA form, the CDR3 reads TGCAGCGTTGGTCCTAGCGGGAACAATGAGCAGTTCTTC.

This clonotype was detected many times. This chain joins TRBV19 and TRBJ2-7, with 9 bases lining up with TRBD1. The ends lost 2 bases at V and 0 bases at J; junction bases unmatched: 2. The CDR3 spans 15 residues. In germline, CDR1 is LNHDA, CDR2 SQIVND (reference sequence). The CDR3 loop is CASSIKQGASYEQYF. DNA of the CDR3: TGTGCCAGTAGTATAAAACAGGGGGCCTCCTACGAGCAGTACTTC.

This clonotype was counted at least ten times. This rearrangement joins TRBV28 to TRBJ2-7; TRBD2 aligns across 9 bases. V lost 4 bases, J lost 2 bases, and 12 bases stayed unmatched. Germline V lookup: CDR1 MDHEN, CDR2 SYDVKM. The length of the CDR3 is 17 residues. CDR3 DNA: TGTGCCAGCAGTTCACCCGCGTTAGCGGGAGATGCCTACGAGCAGTACTTC. It specifies CASSSPALAGDAYEQYF.

This clonotype was counted between two and nine times. The CDR3 here is CASSSTSGRANEQYF. For the CDR3, the DNA is TGTGCCAGCAGCTCCACTAGCGGGAGGGCCAACGAGCAGTACTTC. This chain links TRBV7-8 with TRBJ2-7; TRBD2 agrees at 13 bases. Looked up from germline, CDR1 is SGHVS and CDR2 is FQNEAQ. The CDR3 extends over 15 amino acids. Unmatched junction bases numbered 5, after V lost 4 bases and J lost 5 bases.

The CDR3 sequence: CASSQSIYNSPLHF. CDR3 nucleotides: TGCGCCAGCAGCCAGAGCATCTATAATTCACCCCTCCACTTT. The chain joins TRBV4-3 to TRBJ1-6; D remains unclear. Trimming removed 3 bases at V and 3 bases at J, with 6 bases between. This CDR3 has 14 amino acids. Germline values: CDR1 LGHNA, CDR2 YSLEER.

This clonotype was seen ten or more times. The chain recombines TRBV12-3 or TRBV12-4 with TRBJ2-1, with 9 bases that match TRBD1. V gave up 2 bases and J gave up 9 bases; unmatched junction bases: 5. The CDR3 runs 14 residues. The CDR3 bases are TGTGCCAGCAGTTTATACAGGGGGCGAGCTGAGCAGTTCTTC. Its protein product is CASSLYRGRAEQFF.